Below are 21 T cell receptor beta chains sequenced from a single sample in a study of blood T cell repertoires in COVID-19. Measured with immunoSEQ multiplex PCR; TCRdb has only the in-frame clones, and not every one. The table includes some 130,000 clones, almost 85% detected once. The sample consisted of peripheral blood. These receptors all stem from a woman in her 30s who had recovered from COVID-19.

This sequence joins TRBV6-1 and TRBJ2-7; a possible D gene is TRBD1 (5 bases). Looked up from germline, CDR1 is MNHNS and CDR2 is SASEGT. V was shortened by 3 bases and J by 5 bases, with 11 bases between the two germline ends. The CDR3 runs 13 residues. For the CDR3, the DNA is TGTGCCAGCAGTGAGTCCGGCAGGGACGAGCAGTACTTC. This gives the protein CASSESGRDEQYF.

CDR3 protein: CASSSVRQDTEAFF. The CDR3 nucleotides read TGTGCCAGCAGTTCGGTTCGACAGGACACTGAAGCTTTCTTT. V usage is TRBV6-5 and J usage is TRBJ1-1, with D possibly being TRBD1 (6 bases). The CDR3 extends over 14 amino acids. V gave up 4 bases and J gave up 3 bases, with 12 bases separating them. The V gene's germline CDR1 is MNHEY and CDR2 SVGAGI.

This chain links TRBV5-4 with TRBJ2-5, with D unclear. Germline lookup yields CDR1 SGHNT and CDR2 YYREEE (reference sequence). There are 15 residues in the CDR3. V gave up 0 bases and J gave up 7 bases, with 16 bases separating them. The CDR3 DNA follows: TGTGCCAGCAGCTTGGCCGGAACAGAATCGCTGACCCAGTACTTC. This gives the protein CASSLAGTESLTQYF.

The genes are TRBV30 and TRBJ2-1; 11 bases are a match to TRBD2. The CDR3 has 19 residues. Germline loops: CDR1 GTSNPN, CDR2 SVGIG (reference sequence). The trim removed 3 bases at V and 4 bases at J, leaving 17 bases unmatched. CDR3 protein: CAWRGLAGGPAKPYNEQFF. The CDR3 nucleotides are TGTGCCTGGAGGGGATTAGCGGGGGGGCCGGCGAAGCCATACAATGAGCAGTTCTTC.

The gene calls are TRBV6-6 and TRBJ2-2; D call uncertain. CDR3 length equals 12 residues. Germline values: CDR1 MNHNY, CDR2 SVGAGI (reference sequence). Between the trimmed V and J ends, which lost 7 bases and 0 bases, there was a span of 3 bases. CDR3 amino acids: CASTTNTGELFF. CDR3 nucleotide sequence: TGTGCCAGCACTACGAACACCGGGGAGCTGTTTTTT.

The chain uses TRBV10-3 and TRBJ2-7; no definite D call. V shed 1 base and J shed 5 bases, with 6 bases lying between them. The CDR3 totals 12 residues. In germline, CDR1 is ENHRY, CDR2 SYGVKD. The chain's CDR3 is CAISELGNEQYF. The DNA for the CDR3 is TGTGCCATCAGTGAGTTGGGCAACGAGCAGTACTTC.

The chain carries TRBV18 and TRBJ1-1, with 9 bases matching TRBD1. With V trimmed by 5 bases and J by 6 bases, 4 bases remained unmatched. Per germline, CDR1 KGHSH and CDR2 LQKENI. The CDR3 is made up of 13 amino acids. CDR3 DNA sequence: TGTGCCAGCTCAACCGGGACAGGGTCTGAAGCTTTCTTT. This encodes CASSTGTGSEAFF.

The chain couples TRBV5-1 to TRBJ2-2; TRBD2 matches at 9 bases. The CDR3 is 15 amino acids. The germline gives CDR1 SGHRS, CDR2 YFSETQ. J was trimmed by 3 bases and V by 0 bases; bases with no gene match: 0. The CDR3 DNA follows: TGCGCCAGCAGCTTGGGGACTAGCGACACCGGGGAGCTGTTTTTT. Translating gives CASSLGTSDTGELFF.

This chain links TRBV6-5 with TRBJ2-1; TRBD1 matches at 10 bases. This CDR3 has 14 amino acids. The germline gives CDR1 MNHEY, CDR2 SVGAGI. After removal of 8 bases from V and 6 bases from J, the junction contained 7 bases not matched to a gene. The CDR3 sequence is CASGRWTGGNEQFF. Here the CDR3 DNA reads TGTGCCAGCGGAAGATGGACAGGGGGCAATGAGCAGTTCTTC.

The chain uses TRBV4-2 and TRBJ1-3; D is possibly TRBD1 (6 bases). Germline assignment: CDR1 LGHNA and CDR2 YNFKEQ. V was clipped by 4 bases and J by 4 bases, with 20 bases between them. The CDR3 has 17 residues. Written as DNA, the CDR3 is TGTGCCAGCAGCCCCGCGAGGGACACCCTAGGGGGAAACACCATATATTTT. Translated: CASSPARDTLGGNTIYF.

The CDR3 DNA is TGTGCCAGCAGCTCATTAGGGGCTGTATTCGGAAACACCATATATTTT. Its protein product is CASSSLGAVFGNTIYF. The genes are TRBV7-2 and TRBJ1-3; a weak D match, TRBD1 (5 bases). The V and J ends lost 4 bases and 4 bases respectively, with 17 bases between them. Germline values: CDR1 SGHTA, CDR2 FQGNSA. The CDR3 covers 16 residues.

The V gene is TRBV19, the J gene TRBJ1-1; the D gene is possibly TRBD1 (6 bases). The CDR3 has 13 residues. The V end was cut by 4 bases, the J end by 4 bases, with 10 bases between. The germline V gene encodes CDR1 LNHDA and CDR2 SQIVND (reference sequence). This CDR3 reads CASSTQGGTEAFF. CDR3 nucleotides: TGTGCCAGTAGTACCCAAGGGGGCACTGAAGCTTTCTTT.

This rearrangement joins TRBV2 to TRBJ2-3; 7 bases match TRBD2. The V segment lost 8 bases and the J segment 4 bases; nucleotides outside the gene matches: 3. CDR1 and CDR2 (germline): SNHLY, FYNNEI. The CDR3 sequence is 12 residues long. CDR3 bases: TGTGCCAGCGGAGGGAGGGCAGATACGCAGTATTTT. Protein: CASGGRADTQYF.

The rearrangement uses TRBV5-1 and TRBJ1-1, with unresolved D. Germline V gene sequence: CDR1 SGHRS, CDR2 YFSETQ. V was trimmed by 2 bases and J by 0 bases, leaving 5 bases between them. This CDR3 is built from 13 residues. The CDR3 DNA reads TGCGCCAGCAGCTTATTAGTGAACACTGAAGCTTTCTTT. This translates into CASSLLVNTEAFF.

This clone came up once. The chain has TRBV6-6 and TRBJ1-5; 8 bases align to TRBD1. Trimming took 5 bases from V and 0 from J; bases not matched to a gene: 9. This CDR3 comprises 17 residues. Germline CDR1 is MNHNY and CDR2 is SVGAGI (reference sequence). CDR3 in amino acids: CASSPRTGRDSNQPQHF. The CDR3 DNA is TGTGCCAGCAGTCCACGGACAGGGAGGGATAGCAATCAGCCCCAGCATTTT.

CDR3 coding DNA: TGTGCCAGCAGCCCCGGACTAGCGCGAGCTTACAATGAGCAGTTCTTC. Residues: CASSPGLARAYNEQFF. This sequence joins TRBV3-1 (or the pseudogene TRBV3-2) and TRBJ2-1; TRBD2 matches 9 bases. The CDR3 spans 16 residues. The V gene's germline CDR1 is LGHDT and CDR2 YNNKEL (reference sequence). Trimming cost V 4 bases and J 4 bases; bases outside gene matches: 8.

The CDR3 region is CASSLAGTNTEAFF. CDR3 nucleotides: TGCGCCAGCAGCTTAGCGGGGACGAACACTGAAGCTTTCTTT. The J gene is TRBJ1-1, the V gene TRBV5-1, with D maybe TRBD1 (5 bases). Germline V gene lookup returns CDR1 SGHRS and CDR2 YFSETQ. V lost 2 bases to trimming and J lost 1 base, with 9 bases between them. The CDR3 contains 14 residues.

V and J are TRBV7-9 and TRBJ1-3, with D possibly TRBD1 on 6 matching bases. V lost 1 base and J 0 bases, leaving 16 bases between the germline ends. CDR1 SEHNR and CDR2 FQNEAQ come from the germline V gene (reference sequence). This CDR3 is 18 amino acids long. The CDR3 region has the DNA TGTGCCAGCAGCTTAGGATGGGCAGGGGCCCTCTCTGGAAACACCATATATTTT. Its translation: CASSLGWAGALSGNTIYF.

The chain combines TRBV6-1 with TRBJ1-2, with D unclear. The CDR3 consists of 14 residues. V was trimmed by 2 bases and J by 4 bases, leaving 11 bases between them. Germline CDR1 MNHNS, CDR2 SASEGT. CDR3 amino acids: CASSESEGTYGYTF. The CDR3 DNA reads TGTGCCAGCAGTGAATCGGAGGGTACCTATGGCTACACCTTC.

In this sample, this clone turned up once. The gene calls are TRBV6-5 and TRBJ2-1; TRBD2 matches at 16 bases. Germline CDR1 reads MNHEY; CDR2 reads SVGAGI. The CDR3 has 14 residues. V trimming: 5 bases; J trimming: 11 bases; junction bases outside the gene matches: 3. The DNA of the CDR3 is TGTGCCAGCAGTCCGGGACTAGCGGGAGGGAAGCAGTTCTTC. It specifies CASSPGLAGGKQFF.

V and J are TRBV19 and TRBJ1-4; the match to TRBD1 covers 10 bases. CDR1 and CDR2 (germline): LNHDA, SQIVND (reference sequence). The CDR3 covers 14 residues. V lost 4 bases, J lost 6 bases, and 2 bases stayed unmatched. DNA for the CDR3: TGTGCCAGTAGTACGGGACAGGGGCATGAAAAACTGTTTTTT. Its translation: CASSTGQGHEKLFF.